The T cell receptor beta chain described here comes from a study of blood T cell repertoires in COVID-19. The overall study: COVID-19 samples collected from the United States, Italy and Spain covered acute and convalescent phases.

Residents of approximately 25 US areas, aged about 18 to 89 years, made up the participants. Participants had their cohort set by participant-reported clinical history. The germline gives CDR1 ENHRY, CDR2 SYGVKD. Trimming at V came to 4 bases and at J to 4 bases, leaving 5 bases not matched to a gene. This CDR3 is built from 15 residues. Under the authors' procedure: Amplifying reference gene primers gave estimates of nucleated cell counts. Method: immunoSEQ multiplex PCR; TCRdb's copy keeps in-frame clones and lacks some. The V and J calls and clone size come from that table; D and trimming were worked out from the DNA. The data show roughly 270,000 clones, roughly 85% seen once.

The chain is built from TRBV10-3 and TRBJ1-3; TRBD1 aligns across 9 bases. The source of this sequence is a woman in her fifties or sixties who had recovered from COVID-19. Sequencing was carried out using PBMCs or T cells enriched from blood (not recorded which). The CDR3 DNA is TGTGCCATCAGTGCAGACAGGGGGACAGGAAACACCATATATTTT. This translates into CAISADRGTGNTIYF.